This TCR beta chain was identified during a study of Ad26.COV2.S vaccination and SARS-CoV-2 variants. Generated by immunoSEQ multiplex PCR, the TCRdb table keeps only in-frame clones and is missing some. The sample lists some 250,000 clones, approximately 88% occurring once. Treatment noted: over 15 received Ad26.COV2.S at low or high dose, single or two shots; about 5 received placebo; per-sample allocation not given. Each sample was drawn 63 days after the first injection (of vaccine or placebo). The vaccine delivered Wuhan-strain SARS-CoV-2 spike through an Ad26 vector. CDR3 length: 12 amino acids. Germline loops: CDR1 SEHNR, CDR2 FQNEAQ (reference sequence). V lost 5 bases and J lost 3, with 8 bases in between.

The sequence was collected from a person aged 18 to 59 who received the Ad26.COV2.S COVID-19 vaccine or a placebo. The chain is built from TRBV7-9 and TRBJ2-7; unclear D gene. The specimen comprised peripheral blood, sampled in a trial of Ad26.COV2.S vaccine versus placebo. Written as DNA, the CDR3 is TGTGCCAGCAGCGGGCGCAACTACGAGCAGTACTTC. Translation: CASSGRNYEQYF.